This T cell receptor beta chain was recovered during a study of T cell responses to AZD1222 COVID-19 vaccine. This CDR3 has 15 amino acids. Trimming cost V 5 bases and J 3 bases; bases outside gene matches: 9. Germline V gives CDR1 SGHVS, CDR2 FNYEAQ. Study outcomes and limitations: A reported finding is that nearly half of spike-specific TCRs target unmutated variant regions.

Profiling relied on immunoSEQ multiplex PCR, and the TCRdb table lists in-frame clones only, not all of them. The repertoire holds tens of thousands of clones, with about 91% as singletons. Remarks on this clone: The antigen is undetermined.

The material was peripheral blood, obtained 28 days after the second AZD1222 dose. The V call is TRBV7-6, the J call TRBJ2-5, with 7 bases lining up with TRBD2. The source is an adult who received the AZD1222 COVID-19 vaccine. CDR3 protein: CASSPRDYKKETQYF. Written as DNA, the CDR3 is TGTGCCAGCAGCCCACGGGACTATAAAAAAGAGACCCAGTACTTC.